The entry below gives a single TCR beta chain sequence along with its context. CD45RO-negative CD8 cells positively selected for CCR7 made up the naive population, which excluded terminally differentiated effector memory CD45RA+ cells. The data belong to a study of shared clonotypes between healthy human individuals. Only in-frame clones appear in the TCRdb table, and some are missing; sequencing was by immunoSEQ multiplex PCR. The sample carries 660,000 or so clones, about 96% recorded once. The germline gives CDR1 GTSNPN, CDR2 SVGIG (reference sequence). Trimming took off 5 bases at V and 2 bases at J, with 13 bases between the two ends. There are 14 residues in the CDR3.

The specimen sequenced was naive CD8+ T cells sorted from blood. The chain employs TRBV30 and TRBJ1-5, with unresolved D. The origin of this receptor is a woman in her twenties or thirties in good health. The CDR3 is CAWGLGRGNQPQHF. CDR3 bases: TGTGCCTGGGGTTTGGGTAGGGGCAATCAGCCCCAGCATTTT.